The rows below give T cell receptor beta chains drawn from one sample of a study of T cells in localized non-small cell lung cancer. The protocol was immunoSEQ multiplex PCR, while the TCRdb copy is restricted to in-frame clones and leaves out a portion. The sample has 20,000 to 25,000 clones; about nine tenths are singletons. Sequenced material: peripheral blood, taken before any cancer treatment. The receptor source for this set is a man aged 35-69 years with stage I squamous cell lung carcinoma. Both conserved end residues are part of each CDR3. The D gene is left open where the match is weak.

v_call: TRBV19; j_call: TRBJ1-1; d_call: TRBD1; cdr3_aa: CASSDQEGADEAFF; cdr3_nt: TGTGCCAGTAGTGATCAGGAGGGGGCGGATGAAGCTTTCTTT
v_call: TRBV20-1; j_call: TRBJ2-1; d_call: .; cdr3_aa: CSAGEPDEQFF; cdr3_nt: TGCAGTGCTGGGGAGCCCGATGAGCAGTTCTTC
v_call: TRBV9; j_call: TRBJ2-1; d_call: TRBD2; cdr3_aa: CASSVTGLAVGNEQFF; cdr3_nt: TGTGCCAGCAGCGTAACTGGGCTAGCGGTGGGGAATGAGCAGTTCTTC
v_call: TRBV5-1; j_call: TRBJ2-1; d_call: .; cdr3_aa: CASSPSGQFNEQFF; cdr3_nt: TGCGCCAGCAGCCCTAGTGGACAGTTTAATGAGCAGTTCTTC
v_call: TRBV28; j_call: TRBJ1-4; d_call: .; cdr3_aa: CASSLSQSNEKLFF; cdr3_nt: TGTGCCAGCAGTTTAAGTCAGTCTAATGAAAAACTGTTTTTT
v_call: TRBV5-4; j_call: TRBJ2-2; d_call: .; cdr3_aa: CASSSSGGLTGELFF; cdr3_nt: TGTGCCAGCAGCTCGTCGGGGGGCCTCACCGGGGAGCTGTTTTTT
v_call: TRBV2; j_call: TRBJ2-2; d_call: TRBD2; cdr3_aa: CASSASGAPDTGELFF; cdr3_nt: TGTGCCAGCAGTGCTAGCGGGGCCCCAGACACCGGGGAGCTGTTTTTT
v_call: TRBV6-1; j_call: TRBJ2-7; d_call: .; cdr3_aa: CASSEDQRASYEQYF; cdr3_nt: TGTGCCAGCAGTGAAGATCAACGGGCCTCCTACGAGCAGTACTTC
v_call: TRBV29-1; j_call: TRBJ1-1; d_call: TRBD1; cdr3_aa: CSVGGQLNTEAFF; cdr3_nt: TGCAGCGTGGGGGGACAGCTGAACACTGAAGCTTTCTTT
v_call: TRBV30; j_call: TRBJ2-1; d_call: .; cdr3_aa: CAWKGTANNEQFF; cdr3_nt: TGTGCCTGGAAGGGGACCGCCAACAATGAGCAGTTCTTC